Sequencing of this T cell receptor beta chain was carried out in a study of blood T cell repertoires in COVID-19. Study details: Italy, Spain and the United States were the sources of the convalescent and acute COVID-19 samples.

Profiling relied on immunoSEQ multiplex PCR, and the TCRdb table lists in-frame clones only, not all of them. The sample records some 140,000 clones, about 79% being singletons. Before being deemed recovered, Cohort 3 donors had two negative PCRs, clearance, or symptom resolution. Trimming shortened V by 1 base and J by 7 bases, and 16 bases separated the two germline ends. The CDR3 is 15 residues long. CDR1 and CDR2 from the germline V gene are LNHDA and SQIVND (reference sequence). Material for sequencing was PBMCs or T cells enriched from blood (not recorded which). The receptor was isolated from a man in his forties or fifties who had recovered from COVID-19. V usage is TRBV19 and J usage is TRBJ1-1; a weak D match, TRBD1 (6 bases). Written as DNA, the CDR3 is TGTGCCAGTAGTATAGTCTGGGGGGGGGCCGTTGAAGCTTTCTTT. Its protein product is CASSIVWGGAVEAFF.